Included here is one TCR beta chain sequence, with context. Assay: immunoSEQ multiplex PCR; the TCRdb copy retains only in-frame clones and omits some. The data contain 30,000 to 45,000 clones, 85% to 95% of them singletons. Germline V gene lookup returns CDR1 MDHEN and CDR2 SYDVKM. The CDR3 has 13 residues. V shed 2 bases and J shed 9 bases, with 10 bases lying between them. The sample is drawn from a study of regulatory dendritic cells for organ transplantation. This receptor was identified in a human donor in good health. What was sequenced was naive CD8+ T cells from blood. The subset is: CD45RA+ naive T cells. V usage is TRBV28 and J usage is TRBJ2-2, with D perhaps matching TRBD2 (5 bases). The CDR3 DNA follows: TGTGCCAGCAGTTTAGAGGGAACCCGGGAGCTGTTTTTT. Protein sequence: CASSLEGTRELFF.